This TCR beta chain was profiled in a study of T cells in Graves' hyperthyroidism and ophthalmopathy. Each diagnosis drew on symptoms, thyroxine, TRAb, thyroid ultrasound and orbital computed tomography findings. This clonotype came up many times. The CDR3 runs 18 residues. The V and J ends lost 1 base and 1 base respectively, with 14 bases between them. Per the germline V gene, CDR1 is MDHEN and CDR2 is SYDVKM. There were TCR beta CDR3 regions amplified from RNA transcripts. Primed by the HTBI set, a first-round RT-PCR was run on the TCR CDR3. TCRdb processed the multiplex PCR reads anew with MiXCR; each CDR3 protein has one entry. The profile shows about 260,000 distinct CDR3 sequences, 16% of them singletons.

The source material was blood. This chain connects TRBV28 to TRBJ2-6; D not certain. This clonotype was sampled from a woman aged 18-29 years with Graves' ophthalmopathy. The CDR3, as DNA: TGTGCCAGCAGTTTATTCACTGGAATCAGGTCTGGGGCCAACGTCCTGACTTTC. The encoded protein is CASSLFTGIRSGANVLTF.